This T cell receptor (beta chain) stems from a study of cytomegalovirus exposure and HLA in healthy donors. Study results and caveats: Confirmation was obtained in vitro that a few CMV-associated chains are specific for CMV antigens. Researchers counted over 150 TCR beta chains as cytomegalovirus-associated. Most TCR beta V segments were productive about 87% or about 30% of the time in an earlier analysis.

There are a few counts of this clone. Its antigen is currently unknown. The study ran its PCR with 60 Vbeta and 13 Jbeta primers. Method: immunoSEQ multiplex PCR; TCRdb's copy keeps in-frame clones and lacks some. The sample carries 150,000 to 200,000 clones, 75% to 90% recorded once. This receptor was obtained from a man aged 45 to 65 in good health and CMV-seropositive. The sample comprised PBMCs.

CDR3 coding DNA: TGTGCCTGCGAGCGGGGCGGGGGTGAGCAGTTCTTC. Amino acids: CACERGGGEQFF. The chain recombines TRBV30 with TRBJ2-1; TRBD2 matches 7 bases. Trimming cost V 6 bases and J 9 bases; bases outside gene matches: 8. The V gene's germline CDR1 is GTSNPN and CDR2 SVGIG (reference sequence). The CDR3 loop spans 12 amino acids. Looking up the rest from reference TRBV30 and TRBJ2-1 gives the full variable domain: SQTIHQWPATLVQPVGSPLSLECTVEGTSNPNLYWYRQAAGRGLQLLFYSVGIGQISSEVPQNLSASRPQDRQFILSSKKLLLSDSGFYLCACERGGGEQFFGPGTRLTVL.